The 9 T cell receptor beta chains presented below share a single source sample, sequenced in a study of PD-L1 blockade in urothelial cancer. As to time point: pretreatment peripheral blood. Libraries were prepared by immunoSEQ multiplex PCR; TCRdb keeps only in-frame clonotypes and omits some of them. The sample yields 60,000 or so clones, approximately 85% seen once. This specimen was PBMCs, taken around atezolizumab (anti-PD-L1) treatment. The source of these receptors is a man aged 65 to 85 with urothelial cancer.

As to this clone: The same CDR3 arises from other DNA sequences in this sample as well. This chain uses TRBV14 with TRBJ2-6; 10 bases align to TRBD2. CDR1 SGHDN and CDR2 FVKESK come from the germline V gene. This CDR3 spans 20 amino acids. After removal of 3 bases from V and 0 bases from J, the junction contained 11 bases not matched to a gene. The DNA for the CDR3 is TGTGCCAGCAGCCAGGGCTTTCGCCTAGCGGGAGTCTCTGGGGCCAACGTCCTGACTTTC. Residues: CASSQGFRLAGVSGANVLTF.

The chain carries TRBV15 and TRBJ2-5, with D possibly TRBD1 on 6 matching bases. The CDR3 totals 18 residues. V lost 1 base and J 5 bases, leaving 23 bases between the germline ends. Germline loops: CDR1 LNHNV, CDR2 YYDKDF (reference sequence). This chain's CDR3 is CATSRARSRTAIGETQYF. CDR3 in DNA: TGTGCCACCAGCAGAGCAAGGTCGCGGACAGCCATAGGGGAGACCCAGTACTTC.

V gene TRBV9 combines with J gene TRBJ2-7; D perhaps matches TRBD2 (6 bases). The germline V and J ends were trimmed by 3 bases and 4 bases, with 11 bases remaining between them. Per the germline V gene, CDR1 is SGDLS and CDR2 is YYNGEE. The CDR3 is 13 residues long. CDR3 residues: CASSAGGVYEQYF. The CDR3 nucleotides read TGTGCCAGCAGCGCCGGGGGTGTTTACGAGCAGTACTTC.

CDR3 in amino acids: CASSELGEQFF. In DNA form, the CDR3 reads TGCGCCAGCAGTGAACTAGGTGAGCAGTTCTTC. This chain links TRBV10-1 with TRBJ2-1; possible D gene TRBD2, 5 bases. Germline V CDR1 and CDR2: WNHNN, SYGVQD (reference sequence). This CDR3 is 11 amino acids long. Trimming pared 3 bases from V and 9 bases from J, leaving 6 bases between.

The chain links TRBV25-1 to TRBJ1-4, with 8 bases that match TRBD1. From germline, CDR1 is MGHDK and CDR2 SYGVNS. V shed 6 bases, J shed 0 bases, and the junction held 6 bases outside the gene matches. The length of the CDR3 is 16 residues. The CDR3: CASRQTGVATNEKLFF. CDR3 nucleotides: TGTGCCAGCAGGCAGACAGGGGTCGCAACTAATGAAAAACTGTTTTTT.

The genes are TRBV7-2 and TRBJ2-7, with D perhaps matching TRBD2 (5 bases). The CDR3 has 14 amino acids. Germline V gene data show CDR1 as SGHTA and CDR2 as FQGNSA. V gave up 3 bases and J gave up 2 bases, with 11 bases separating them. CDR3 coding DNA: TGTGCCAGCAGCTTTTTGGGAGAGCCCTACGAGCAGTACTTC. Residues: CASSFLGEPYEQYF. The whole variable domain, filled in from reference TRBV7-2 and TRBJ2-7, reads GAGVSQSPSNKVTEKGKDVELRCDPISGHTALYWYRQSLGQGLEFLIYFQGNSAPDKSGLPSDRFSAERTGGSVSTLTIQRTQQEDSAVYLCASSFLGEPYEQYFGPGTRLTVT.

The chain employs TRBV6-1 and TRBJ1-5, with D unresolved. In germline, CDR1 is MNHNS, CDR2 SASEGT. V was trimmed by 4 bases and J by 2 bases, leaving 15 bases between them. The CDR3 length is 16 residues. The CDR3 protein is CASSVMSDLGNQPQHF. The DNA for the CDR3 is TGTGCCAGCAGTGTAATGAGTGATTTGGGCAATCAGCCCCAGCATTTT.

The chain has TRBV7-2 and TRBJ2-1, with TRBD1 as a possible D gene (6 bases). V dropped 7 bases and J dropped 6 bases, with 16 bases sitting between them. Looked up from germline, CDR1 is SGHTA and CDR2 is FQGNSA. This CDR3 contains 14 residues. The CDR3 coding sequence is TGTGCCAGCACCCGGAGAGACAGGAGCAATGAGCAGTTCTTC. Amino acids: CASTRRDRSNEQFF. Using reference TRBV7-2 and TRBJ2-1 for the parts outside the CDR3, the full variable domain is GAGVSQSPSNKVTEKGKDVELRCDPISGHTALYWYRQSLGQGLEFLIYFQGNSAPDKSGLPSDRFSAERTGGSVSTLTIQRTQQEDSAVYLCASTRRDRSNEQFFGPGTRLTVL.

The J gene is TRBJ1-3, the V gene TRBV27; D might be TRBD1 (6 bases). Germline assignment: CDR1 MNHEY and CDR2 SMNVEV (reference sequence). This CDR3 has 18 residues. The V and J ends lost 4 bases and 4 bases respectively, with 23 bases between them. Here the CDR3 DNA reads TGTGCCAGCAGTTCCCTCAGGGGTTCCAGGATCCCGGGAAACACCATATATTTT. Translated: CASSSLRGSRIPGNTIYF.